Given below is one T cell receptor beta chain in context. The data belong to a study of blood T cell repertoires in COVID-19. Overall study context: Material from acute and convalescent COVID-19 was sourced from the United States, Italy and Spain. Sources were T cells, B-cell-depleted T cells, or PBMCs; the material itself was cDNA or gDNA.

This CDR3 is 17 amino acids long. J lost 5 bases, V lost 0 bases, and 12 bases had no gene match. CDR1 SGHRS and CDR2 YFSETQ come from the germline V gene. Original analysis: Estimates of nucleated cell counts were drawn from the amplification of reference gene primers. Method: immunoSEQ multiplex PCR; TCRdb's copy keeps in-frame clones and lacks some. V and J calls and clone size are those listed in that table; D and trimming were worked out from the DNA. The table lists over 75,000 clones, almost 85% of them singletons. The clonotype comes from a man between 70 and 80 years old with acute or convalescent COVID-19. V is TRBV5-1 and J is TRBJ2-7; 9 bases match TRBD1. Sequencing was performed on peripheral blood. In DNA form, the CDR3 reads TGCGCCAGCAGCTTGGACAGGGGGCAGGGGCTTCTCGACGAGCAGTACTTC. It is translated as CASSLDRGQGLLDEQYF.